This T cell receptor beta chain was recovered during a study of T cells after yellow fever vaccination. UMIs and a universal primer site were added when TCR cDNA was made by 5'RACE template switching. TCRdb ran MiXCR on the 5' RACE reads and lists one entry per CDR3 protein. This table holds fewer than 350,000 distinct CDR3 sequences, about 8.7% found once. Findings and caveats of the study: Post-booster samples contained most primary-vaccination clones (approximately 95% CD4, about 87% CD8). Only a small proportion of the clonotypes turned up in both the CD4 and the CD8 compartments, likely arising from convergent recombination.

Notes on this clonotype: The antigen is undetermined.

Germline lookup yields CDR1 MNHEY and CDR2 SVGEGT. The CDR3 has 12 residues. V shed 6 bases and J shed 3 bases, with 8 bases lying between them. The receptor was derived from a man younger than 35 who received the YFV17D yellow fever vaccine. The sample here was PBMCs, taken on the day of the first yellow fever vaccination. This sequence joins TRBV6-2 or TRBV6-3 and TRBJ1-1; D not certain. The CDR3 region has the DNA TGTGCCAGCAGGCCAGATTACACTGAAGCTTTCTTT. Protein: CASRPDYTEAFF.